Presented here are 12 T cell receptor beta chains from one specimen sequenced in a study of T-cell reconstitution after alpha-beta-depleted transplantation in children. Unique molecular identifiers were incorporated during preparation of the TCRbeta library. TCRdb reprocessed the PCR reads via MiXCR and lists one record per CDR3 protein. The sample shows a few hundred thousand distinct CDR3 sequences, roughly 25% of them seen only once. The material was PBMCs, mostly from graft donor cells, obtained 360 days after TCRalphabeta/CD19-depleted stem cell transplant. The receptors derive from a female patient between 2 and 15 years old who had a stem cell transplant for congenital amegakaryocytic thrombocytopenia, so the T cells may come from the graft donor.

This clonotype was picked up many times. The genes are TRBV20-1 and TRBJ2-1, with D tentatively TRBD1 (7 bases). The CDR3 sequence is 14 residues long. Germline V gene data show CDR1 as DFQATT and CDR2 as SNEGSKA (reference sequence). The CDR3 reads CRMAGGSSYNEQFF. CDR3 nucleotide sequence: TGCAGGATGGCAGGGGGGAGCTCCTACAATGAGCAGTTCTTC.

This clonotype was counted between two and nine times. The chain couples TRBV7-9 to TRBJ2-1; D possibly corresponds to TRBD2 (6 bases). Germline values: CDR1 SEHNR, CDR2 FQNEAQ (reference sequence). The CDR3 consists of 16 residues. Trimming left V 1 base short and J 7 bases short, with 17 bases between. The CDR3 DNA reads as TGTGCCAGCAGCTTAGAGGGAGGCTCCCGTGGTAATGAGCAGTTCTTC. This encodes CASSLEGGSRGNEQFF.

The gene calls are TRBV2 and TRBJ2-1; maybe TRBD1 (6 bases). CDR1 and CDR2 from the germline V gene are SNHLY and FYNNEI. There are 17 residues in the CDR3. V was pared by 2 bases and J by 6 bases, with 20 bases between. CDR3 DNA: TGTGCCAGCAGTGAAAACCCTGGGACACCCAGGGGCAATGAGCAGTTCTTC. Amino acid sequence: CASSENPGTPRGNEQFF.

This clonotype was seen only a few times. J is TRBJ2-7 and V is TRBV5-8; 9 nucleotides align to TRBD2. The V gene end was trimmed by 1 base and the J gene end by 6 bases; junction bases not matched to a gene: 11. The CDR3 consists of 16 residues. CDR1 SGHTS and CDR2 YDEGEE come from the germline V gene. CDR3 in amino acids: CASSLSRRAGGSEQYF. The CDR3 nucleotides read TGTGCCAGCAGCTTGAGTCGGCGAGCGGGGGGCTCCGAGCAGTACTTC.

This clonotype was counted between two and nine times. The chain employs TRBV15 and TRBJ1-5, with 11 bases fitting TRBD1. J was trimmed by 4 bases and V by 0 bases; bases with no gene match: 14. This CDR3 has 20 amino acids. The germline V gene encodes CDR1 LNHNV and CDR2 YYDKDF (reference sequence). The CDR3 is CATSRDPRDRGEVGNQPQHF. The CDR3 coding sequence is TGTGCCACCAGCAGAGACCCGAGGGACAGGGGGGAAGTGGGGAATCAGCCCCAGCATTTT.

This chain connects TRBV5-1 to TRBJ2-6, with 11 bases lining up with TRBD2. From germline, CDR1 is SGHRS and CDR2 YFSETQ. The ends lost 2 bases at V and 0 bases at J; junction bases unmatched: 4. The CDR3 length is 18 residues. The CDR3 region has the DNA TGCGCCAGCAGCTTTGGGACTAGCGGTGACTCTGGGGCCAACGTCCTGACTTTC. Protein product: CASSFGTSGDSGANVLTF.

This clonotype was observed a handful of times. The chain recombines TRBV6-2 or TRBV6-3 with TRBJ2-6; D is unclear. CDR3 length equals 15 residues. The germline V gene encodes CDR1 MNHEY and CDR2 SVGEGT. The V and J ends lost 4 bases and 0 bases respectively, with 7 bases between them. CDR3 sequence (DNA): TGTGCCAGCAGTTCGGAAGGCTCTGGGGCCAACGTCCTGACTTTC. Its protein is CASSSEGSGANVLTF.

The DNA for the CDR3 is TGCGCCAGCAGCGAGAGGGTGGGTCAAGAGACCCAGTACTTC. It is translated as CASSERVGQETQYF. V is TRBV5-1 and J is TRBJ2-5; possibly TRBD2 for D (5 bases). The CDR3 has 14 amino acids. In germline, CDR1 is SGHRS, CDR2 YFSETQ. Trimming left V 4 bases short and J 2 bases short, with 12 bases between.

The V gene is TRBV4-1, the J gene TRBJ2-5; the D gene could be TRBD1 or TRBD2 (5 bases each). Germline V gene lookup returns CDR1 MGHRA and CDR2 YSYEKL. V lost 1 base to trimming and J lost 7 bases, with 13 bases between them. This CDR3 contains 14 residues. DNA of the CDR3: TGCGCCAGCAGCCAAGGAGGCAGTGGGGGGACCCAGTACTTC. Protein: CASSQGGSGGTQYF.

The chain uses TRBV2 and TRBJ1-1, with D perhaps matching TRBD1 (5 bases). The length of the CDR3 is 14 residues. Germline CDR1 SNHLY, CDR2 FYNNEI. V gave up 6 bases and J gave up 3 bases, with 14 bases separating them. As DNA, the CDR3 is TGTGCCAGCAGGGGACGGCAAAGAGACACTGAAGCTTTCTTT. The encoded protein is CASRGRQRDTEAFF.

The table lists this clonotype with many counts. The V call is TRBV12-3 or TRBV12-4, the J call TRBJ1-1; D might be TRBD1 (6 bases). The CDR3 spans 15 residues. V lost 5 bases to trimming and J lost 4 bases, with 17 bases between them. The CDR3 is CASSLLLGGATEAFF. The CDR3 DNA sequence: TGTGCCAGCAGTCTCCTCCTCGGGGGGGCCACTGAAGCTTTCTTT.

CDR3 region: CAIGSQGHEQYF. The CDR3 DNA is TGTGCCATCGGCTCCCAGGGGCACGAGCAGTACTTC. The rearrangement uses TRBV24-1 and TRBJ2-7, with a possible D match to TRBD1 (6 bases). V lost 11 bases, J lost 5 bases, and 15 bases lay in between. CDR3 length: 12 amino acids. CDR1 is KGHDR and CDR2 is SFDVKD in the germline V gene.